This entry lists 32 T cell receptor beta chains sequenced from one sample in a study of metastatic and nonmetastatic thyroid tumors. Among the patients, none had received any treatment before thyroid surgery. TCRdb reanalyzed the PCR reads with MiXCR. This sample has 65,000 to 70,000 clones; 12% to 15% occur once, and the top ten carry about 6%. Sequencing was performed on blood. The receptors stem from a male donor with papillary thyroid cancer or a benign thyroid nodule (not recorded which). Some clones in this sample may be carry-over from other donors' samples.

This clone was seen many times. This chain's CDR3 is CASSYGGNTEAFF. The CDR3 DNA reads TGTGCCAGCAGTTACGGGGGGAACACTGAAGCTTTCTTT. The gene calls are TRBV6-5 and TRBJ1-1; D is possibly TRBD1 (5 bases). The CDR3 is made up of 13 amino acids. The V and J ends lost 2 bases and 1 base respectively, with 5 bases between them. CDR1 and CDR2 (germline): MNHEY, SVGAGI.

The J gene is TRBJ1-2, the V gene TRBV30, with D possibly TRBD1 on 5 matching bases. The germline V gene has CDR1 GTSNPN and CDR2 SVGIG (reference sequence). V gave up 1 base and J gave up 3 bases, with 15 bases separating them. The CDR3 has 15 amino acids. The CDR3 DNA follows: TGTGCCTGGAGTGCCCCAAGGAGGGGCGACTATGGCTACACCTTC. Its translation is CAWSAPRRGDYGYTF.

Comments on this clone: Likely a read error: the CDR3 ends without its conserved phenylalanine or tryptophan. This chain connects TRBV6-1 to TRBJ2-7; TRBD2 might be the D (6 bases). CDR1 is MNHNS, CDR2 SASEGT, per germline. Between the trimmed V and J ends, which lost 4 bases and 7 bases, there was a span of 14 bases. This CDR3 has 13 amino acids. Here the CDR3 reads CASSGTSSGEQYS. The CDR3 DNA is TGTGCCAGCAGTGGAACTAGCTCGGGTGAGCAGTACTCC.

This clone was picked up many times. A read error is possible here, since a much larger clone lies one base away. J is TRBJ1-3 and V is TRBV20-1, with 7 bases aligning to TRBD1. Germline CDR1 DFQATT, CDR2 SNEGSKA (reference sequence). This CDR3 comprises 16 residues. CDR3 sequence (DNA): TGCAGTGCTAGAGATTTGGAAGGGGGCGCTGGAAACACCGTATATTTT. Protein product: CSARDLEGGAGNTVYF.

This clone was seen ten or more times. The CDR3 DNA sequence: TGTGCCAGCAGCTTAGCGGGGTTAGCGGGAGTACAAGAGACCCAGTACTTC. Translated, it gives CASSLAGLAGVQETQYF. The rearrangement links TRBV7-8 to TRBJ2-5, with 9 bases identical to TRBD2. Germline lookup yields CDR1 SGHVS and CDR2 FQNEAQ. The trim removed 0 bases at V and 2 bases at J, leaving 7 bases unmatched. This CDR3 has 17 residues.

This clone was seen ten or more times. The chain links TRBV20-1 to TRBJ2-6; TRBD1 matches at 7 bases. V dropped 2 bases and J dropped 5; count of bases not matched to a gene: 6. Per the germline V gene, CDR1 is DFQATT and CDR2 is SNEGSKA (reference sequence). The CDR3 has 15 amino acids. The CDR3 spells CSARLGQSRANVLTF. CDR3 DNA: TGCAGTGCTAGATTGGGACAGTCTAGGGCCAACGTCCTGACTTTC.

This clone came up many times. The V and J genes are TRBV12-3 or TRBV12-4 and TRBJ1-6; TRBD1 is a possible D gene (5 bases). V was trimmed by 2 bases and J by 0 bases, leaving 17 bases between them. This CDR3 comprises 19 residues. The CDR3 sequence: CASSLRIPLRGSYNSPLHF. In DNA form, the CDR3 reads TGTGCCAGCAGTTTAAGAATTCCCCTAAGGGGCTCCTATAATTCACCCCTCCACTTT.

In its sample, this clone was seen many times. The chain joins TRBV5-4 to TRBJ2-3; 13 nucleotides agree with TRBD2. The germline V gene has CDR1 SGHNT and CDR2 YYREEE (reference sequence). The CDR3 covers 15 residues. Germline trimming cut 3 bases from V and 3 bases from J; bases unmatched to any gene: 1. As DNA, the CDR3 is TGTGCCAGCAGCTCGACTAGCGGGAGGACAGATACGCAGTATTTT. It is translated as CASSSTSGRTDTQYF.

The rearrangement joins TRBV7-3 to TRBJ2-7; TRBD2 matches 8 bases. The CDR3 runs 13 residues. Germline CDR1 SGHTA, CDR2 FQGTGA. V gave up 4 bases and J gave up 3 bases; unmatched junction bases: 2. This CDR3 reads CASSYTSGYEQYF. For the CDR3, the DNA is TGTGCCAGCAGCTATACTAGCGGCTACGAGCAGTACTTC.

This clone has a count of ten or more. This sequence joins TRBV6-8 and TRBJ1-4, with D perhaps matching TRBD1 (5 bases). Germline-derived CDR1 and CDR2 are MNHGY and SAAAGT. The germline V and J ends were trimmed by 4 bases and 4 bases, with 10 bases remaining between them. This CDR3 comprises 14 residues. The CDR3 region is CASSWQGFNEKLFF. The CDR3 DNA reads as TGTGCCAGCAGTTGGCAGGGATTTAATGAAAAACTGTTTTTT.

This clone has ten or more counts. The gene calls are TRBV20-1 and TRBJ2-7, with D possibly TRBD2 on 6 matching bases. The germline V and J ends were trimmed by 0 bases and 3 bases, with 12 bases remaining between them. There are 14 residues in the CDR3. Germline V CDR1 and CDR2: DFQATT, SNEGSKA (reference sequence). The CDR3 sequence: CSARDGEEVYEQYF. Here the CDR3 DNA reads TGCAGTGCTAGAGATGGGGAGGAGGTCTACGAGCAGTACTTC.

This clone has a count of ten or more. This chain uses TRBV6-2 or TRBV6-3 with TRBJ2-3, with TRBD2 matching 8 bases. V was pared by 5 bases and J by 1 base, with 17 bases of the junction left unmatched. This CDR3 has 19 residues. Germline-derived CDR1 and CDR2 are MNHEY and SVGEGT. CDR3 protein: CASSPHETKREWGTDTQYF. As DNA, the CDR3 is TGTGCCAGCAGTCCTCACGAGACGAAGCGGGAGTGGGGCACAGATACGCAGTATTTT.

The table lists this clone with a few counts. The genes are TRBV6-5 and TRBJ1-2; D is ambiguous. CDR1 and CDR2 (germline): MNHEY, SVGAGI. The CDR3 sequence is 10 residues long. V was shortened by 6 bases and J by 6 bases, with 5 bases between the two germline ends. The CDR3 spells CASREDGYTF. The CDR3 nucleotides read TGTGCCAGCAGGGAGGATGGCTACACCTTC.

A word on this clone: Distinct nucleotide sequences in the sample also encode this CDR3. CDR3 residues: CASSLVAANTEAFF. The DNA for the CDR3 is TGCGCCAGCAGCTTGGTGGCCGCTAACACTGAAGCTTTCTTT. The chain recombines TRBV5-1 with TRBJ1-1; no clear D gene. CDR1 and CDR2 (germline): SGHRS, YFSETQ. Trimming shortened V by 0 bases and J by 2 bases, and 8 bases separated the two germline ends. The CDR3 length is 14 residues.

This clone was seen at least ten times. The same CDR3 also results from other DNA sequences found in this sample. The genes are TRBV3-1 and TRBJ2-2; D gene unclear. Trimming cost V 0 bases and J 2 bases, with 16 bases left between them. Germline-derived CDR1 and CDR2 are LGHDT and YNNKEL (reference sequence). This CDR3 has 18 residues. Here the CDR3 reads CASSQERRLPFNTGELFF. The CDR3 nucleotides are TGTGCCAGCAGCCAAGAAAGGCGACTCCCTTTTAACACCGGGGAGCTGTTTTTT.

This clone occurred many times. The gene calls are TRBV29-1 and TRBJ1-2; D gene unclear. The CDR3 totals 11 residues. Trimming took 6 bases from V and 6 from J, leaving 11 bases between them. The germline V gene has CDR1 SQVTM and CDR2 ANQGSEA. The CDR3 protein is CSVRAADGYTF. CDR3 DNA: TGCAGCGTGAGGGCAGCGGATGGCTACACCTTC.

This clone was observed many times. In the same sample, other DNA sequences code for this CDR3. The rearrangement links TRBV29-1 to TRBJ2-1; D call uncertain. This CDR3 is built from 11 residues. Germline V gene data show CDR1 as SQVTM and CDR2 as ANQGSEA. V was pared by 4 bases and J by 2 bases, with 3 bases between. CDR3 sequence: CSVGTYNEQFF. Written as DNA, the CDR3 is TGCAGCGTTGGGACCTACAATGAGCAGTTCTTC.

In its sample, this clone was seen a few times. The junction does not match germline at one end; this may be a read error. The chain carries TRBV27 and TRBJ2-7; D is unclear. Germline V lookup: CDR1 MNHEY, CDR2 SMNVEV (reference sequence). CDR3 size: 12 residues. CDR3 sequence (DNA): TGTTCCAGCAGTACCTCAGCGAGCGAGCAGTACTTC. As protein: CSSSTSASEQYF.

The chain employs TRBV11-1 and TRBJ2-7; TRBD2 is a possible D gene (5 bases). V was shortened by 2 bases and J by 7 bases, with 21 bases between the two germline ends. This CDR3 has 16 amino acids. Germline V gives CDR1 SGHAT, CDR2 FQDESV (reference sequence). The CDR3 DNA follows: TGTGCCAGCAGCTTATCTTACAGTGGAGGTTCCAAAGAGCAGTACGTC. This sequence encodes CASSLSYSGGSKEQYV.

This clone has a count of ten or more. The rearrangement joins TRBV18 to TRBJ2-7, with 9 positions matching TRBD1. The V segment lost 4 bases and the J segment 5 bases; nucleotides outside the gene matches: 6. There are 14 residues in the CDR3. In germline, CDR1 is KGHSH, CDR2 LQKENI. The CDR3 loop is CASSLTGGEHEQYF. CDR3 DNA sequence: TGTGCCAGCTCACTCACAGGGGGCGAACACGAGCAGTACTTC.

The table lists this clone with many counts. This chain uses TRBV20-1 with TRBJ2-1; the match to TRBD2 covers 9 bases. CDR1 and CDR2 from the germline V gene are DFQATT and SNEGSKA (reference sequence). This CDR3 spans 16 amino acids. Trimming took 1 base from V and 3 from J; bases not matched to a gene: 7. The CDR3 loop reads CSARAGLAENYNEQFF. The DNA for the CDR3 is TGCAGTGCTAGAGCGGGACTAGCAGAAAACTACAATGAGCAGTTCTTC.

Many counts were recorded for this clone. This chain uses TRBV7-7 with TRBJ2-6; 10 bases match TRBD1. Germline V gene sequence: CDR1 SSHAT, CDR2 FNYEAQ (reference sequence). V dropped 5 bases and J dropped 1; count of bases not matched to a gene: 5. The CDR3 is 17 residues long. This CDR3 reads CASSPTGGLSGANVLTF. In DNA, the CDR3 is TGTGCCAGCAGCCCGACAGGGGGCTTGTCTGGGGCCAACGTCCTGACTTTC.

V usage is TRBV2 and J usage is TRBJ1-6; D might be TRBD1 (5 bases). V lost 3 bases and J 0 bases, leaving 9 bases between the germline ends. This CDR3 has 16 amino acids. The germline V gene encodes CDR1 SNHLY and CDR2 FYNNEI. CDR3 sequence: CASSEGGSSYNSPLHF. Here the CDR3 DNA reads TGTGCCAGCAGTGAGGGGGGGAGCTCCTATAATTCACCCCTCCACTTT.

This clone was seen ten or more times. The genes are TRBV28 and TRBJ1-3; D is undetermined. Germline V gene data show CDR1 as MDHEN and CDR2 as SYDVKM. The length of the CDR3 is 12 residues. V lost 2 bases, J lost 7 bases, and 6 bases lay in between. The CDR3 region is CASSLMDNTIYF. CDR3 sequence (DNA): TGTGCCAGCAGTTTAATGGATAACACCATATATTTT.

This clone showed up many times. The chain is built from TRBV6-1 and TRBJ2-1; weak D call: TRBD1 (5 bases). V lost 6 bases and J 12 bases, leaving 15 bases between the germline ends. The CDR3 has 12 residues. Germline V gene lookup returns CDR1 MNHNS and CDR2 SASEGT. The CDR3 loop reads CASRAGQPGQFF. CDR3 sequence (DNA): TGTGCCAGCAGAGCCGGACAACCCGGGCAGTTCTTC.

This clone has ten or more counts. J is TRBJ1-2 and V is TRBV6-5; 8 bases fit TRBD1. Trimming at V came to 2 bases and at J to 2 bases, leaving 1 base not matched to a gene. The CDR3 runs 14 residues. CDR1 MNHEY and CDR2 SVGAGI come from the germline V gene. The CDR3 nucleotides are TGTGCCAGCAGTTACCAGGGGGCGAACTATGGCTACACCTTC. Translated, it gives CASSYQGANYGYTF.

This clone was seen at least ten times. CDR3 nucleotides: TGCGCCAGCAGCTTGGGTCGGGGGAACCCCTACAATGAGCAGTTCTTC. Its translation is CASSLGRGNPYNEQFF. The V gene is TRBV5-1, the J gene TRBJ2-1, with D tentatively TRBD2 (6 bases). CDR1 SGHRS and CDR2 YFSETQ come from the germline V gene. This CDR3 has 16 amino acids. Trimming removed 0 bases from V and 2 bases from J, with 12 bases in between. The full variable domain, completed using reference TRBV5-1 and TRBJ2-1, is KAGVTQTPRYLIKTRGQQVTLSCSPISGHRSVSWYQQTPGQGLQFLFEYFSETQRNKGNFPGRFSGRQFSNSRSEMNVSTLELGDSALYLCASSLGRGNPYNEQFFGPGTRLTVL.

This clone has ten or more counts. V and J are TRBV5-1 and TRBJ1-2; 10 bases map to TRBD1. Germline V gene data show CDR1 as SGHRS and CDR2 as YFSETQ. The CDR3 has 16 amino acids. J was trimmed by 8 bases and V by 4 bases; bases with no gene match: 14. The CDR3 DNA follows: TGCGCCAGCAGCCGCGGGGAGACAGGGGGCACGGGGGGCTACACCTTC. Amino acids: CASSRGETGGTGGYTF.

The chain has TRBV5-1 and TRBJ2-7, with D uncertain. V was cut by 5 bases and J by 7 bases, with 16 bases left in between. This CDR3 is built from 13 residues. Germline CDR1 SGHRS, CDR2 YFSETQ. The CDR3 nucleotides read TGCGCCAGCAGTTCCCATCCTGCCTCGGAGCAGTACTTC. This gives the protein CASSSHPASEQYF.

This clone was seen at least ten times. V gene TRBV19 combines with J gene TRBJ2-1; D is undetermined. Trimming removed 5 bases from V and 5 bases from J, with 10 bases in between. Germline V gives CDR1 LNHDA, CDR2 SQIVND (reference sequence). CDR3 length: 13 residues. CDR3 DNA sequence: TGTGCCAGTAGTCCCAGCTTAAACAATGAGCAGTTCTTC. Translating it yields CASSPSLNNEQFF.

This clone showed up many times. J is TRBJ1-2 and V is TRBV5-1; D uncertain. V dropped 4 bases and J dropped 6 bases, with 13 bases sitting between them. CDR1 and CDR2 (germline): SGHRS, YFSETQ. This CDR3 is 13 amino acids long. This CDR3 reads CASSGGKGDGYTF. CDR3 nucleotides: TGCGCCAGCAGCGGAGGGAAAGGCGATGGCTACACCTTC. The whole variable domain, filled in from reference TRBV5-1 and TRBJ1-2, reads KAGVTQTPRYLIKTRGQQVTLSCSPISGHRSVSWYQQTPGQGLQFLFEYFSETQRNKGNFPGRFSGRQFSNSRSEMNVSTLELGDSALYLCASSGGKGDGYTFGSGTRLTVV.

In its sample, this clone was seen many times. The rearrangement uses TRBV7-2 and TRBJ2-5; 8 bases are a match to TRBD2. This CDR3 has 14 amino acids. The J segment lost 2 bases and the V segment lost 10 bases, leaving 9 bases of the junction unmatched. Germline values: CDR1 SGHTA, CDR2 FQGNSA. CDR3 DNA: TGTGCCATTGCCAGCGGGAGCGTTCAAGAGACCCAGTACTTC. It translates to CAIASGSVQETQYF.